This TCR beta chain was documented in a study of cytomegalovirus exposure and HLA in healthy donors. Study context: An earlier analysis identified more than 95 million unique TCR beta sequences in about 200 million T cells. Study results and limitations: The authors later found HLA-associated TCR beta chains more clonally expanded than equally common others. In a later analysis, about 17,000 TCR beta sequences were associated with HLA alleles at 0.05 false discovery rate.

Vbeta (60) and Jbeta (13) primers were used in the PCR. Measured with immunoSEQ multiplex PCR; TCRdb has only the in-frame clones, and not every one. The sample has 180,000 or so clones, 70% to 80% seen once. Nominal health characterized the donors when sampled, though unrecorded immune exposures were likely. Worth noting for this clone: What it binds is not known.

J lost 5 bases, V lost 6 bases, and 5 bases had no gene match. The germline CDR1 and CDR2 sequences are ENHRY and SYGVKD. CDR3 length equals 14 residues. The sequence was collected from a female donor in good health and CMV-seronegative. J is TRBJ2-3 and V is TRBV10-3; 10 bases are shared with TRBD2. Specimen: PBMCs. CDR3 nucleotide sequence: TGTGCCATCAGCACTAGCGGGGTTGGAGATACGCAGTATTTT. Translation gives CAISTSGVGDTQYF.